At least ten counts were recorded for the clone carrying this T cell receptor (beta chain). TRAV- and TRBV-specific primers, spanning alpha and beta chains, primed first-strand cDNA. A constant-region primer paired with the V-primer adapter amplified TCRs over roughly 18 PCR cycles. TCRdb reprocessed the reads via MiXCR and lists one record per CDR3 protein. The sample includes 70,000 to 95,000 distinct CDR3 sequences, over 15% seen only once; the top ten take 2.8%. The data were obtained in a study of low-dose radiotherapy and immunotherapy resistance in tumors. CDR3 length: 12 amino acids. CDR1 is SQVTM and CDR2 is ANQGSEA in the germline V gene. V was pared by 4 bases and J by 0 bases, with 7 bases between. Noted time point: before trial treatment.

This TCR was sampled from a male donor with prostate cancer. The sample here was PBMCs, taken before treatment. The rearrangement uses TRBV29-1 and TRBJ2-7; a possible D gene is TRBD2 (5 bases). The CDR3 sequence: CSVGGSSYEQYF. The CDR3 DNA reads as TGCAGCGTTGGAGGGAGCTCCTACGAGCAGTACTTC.